This T cell receptor beta chain was sequenced during a study of cytomegalovirus exposure and HLA in healthy donors (dated 2017 in TCRdb). Regarding the research as a whole: According to an earlier analysis of 550 to 700 of the donors, roughly 180 million T cells yielded 95 million to 140 million unique TCR beta sequences and about 300 Gb of sequence data. Genome-wide SNP genotypes for about three fifths of the roughly 700 donors were used in a later genetic analysis, which treated that subset as a discovery cohort. To decide whether each TCR beta V gene segment behaved as functional or pseudogenic, an earlier analysis of 587 of the donors relied on high-throughput TCR beta sequencing. The T cell repertoires of 666 subjects were profiled by immunosequencing and related to cytomegalovirus serostatus. A later analysis re-examined previously published TCR beta repertoires from more than 650 donors and added high-resolution HLA genotyping to investigate patterns of TCR occurrence. To predict cytomegalovirus infection status, the study combined high-throughput TCR immunosequencing, statistical association of individual TCRs with disease status, and machine learning. Rather than drawing on any new phenotypic data, the later analysis identified candidate immune exposures from TCR beta sequences and the way those sequences occurred across donors. The study aimed to test whether signatures of past pathogen exposure could be identified by cataloging public T cell receptors. Every discovery cohort repertoire had been produced on one sequencing platform. Alongside the repertoire data, information on donor age, sex, ethnicity and CMV serostatus was compiled. Across around 400 genotyped donors of the cohort, an average of about 240,000 unique TCR beta nucleotide sequences per donor were sequenced, and roughly 17% of those sequences were non-productive. Of the 300 to 500 genotyped donors, 80% to 90% were placed in the genetic ancestry cluster associated with self-reported Caucasian donors. Typing coverage varied by locus: roughly 620-640 donors for A, B, C, DRB1 and DQB1; more than 500 for DQA1; more than 600 for DPA1; roughly 450 for DPB1. A separate validation cohort of approximately 130 different subjects was used in addition to the roughly 640-subject first cohort. HLA typing included class I and class II loci at four-digit resolution. Roughly five DR-DQ haplotypes were handled as single units for association and clustering, since linkage in the cohort was strong. An early release that covered roughly 600 HLA-typed donors contained around 300 gigabases of sequencing data and 65 million to 100 million unique TCR sequences.

The cohort consisted of more than 650 healthy bone marrow donors. Cohort members were all nominally healthy when sampled, although unrecorded immune exposures were likely present. The donor tested CMV seropositive, placing the donor among the 290 or so seropositive members of the cohort. Every donor gave a peripheral blood sample, and the peripheral blood mononuclear cells from that sample were used for TCR beta sequencing. Genomic DNA was extracted from the blood cell samples with the Qiagen DNeasy Blood Extraction Kit. Libraries were built with the immunoSEQ multiplex PCR assay. A mixture of 60 forward primers for TCR Vbeta segments and 13 reverse primers for TCR Jbeta segments was used in the multiplex PCR. The CDR3 region of rearranged TCR beta genes was amplified from genomic DNA with a multiplex PCR assay. The Illumina HiSeq System was used to sequence the amplified TCR beta libraries as 87-base-pair reads. The published analysis was carried out like this. Across the 670 or so repertoires, a later analysis counted approximately 83 million unique TCR beta chains, about 10 million of which were shared by at least two donors. Raw reads were error-corrected and collapsed into unique sequences by a nearest-neighbor algorithm in which closely related sequences were merged to remove PCR and sequencing errors. CDR3 sequences were aligned to IMGT reference sequences to assign V, D and J gene segments. Each retained sequence needed at least a six-nucleotide match to both a V gene segment and a J gene segment. Rearrangements were classified as productive when the CDR3 lacked stop codons and remained in frame with V and J, and all other rearrangements were classified as non-productive. CDR3 was defined by IMGT convention, running from the second conserved V-encoded cysteine to the conserved J-encoded phenylalanine. The earlier analysis of 587 of the donors excluded any sequence lacking an unambiguous match to a single V gene segment. In an earlier analysis of 587 of the donors, V segments were called functional above 56.7% productive rearrangements and were called segregating when the between-donor standard deviation exceeded 5%. A statistical classification framework was developed to diagnose cytomegalovirus status using the catalog of TCR beta chain sequences. In a later analysis, TCR nucleotide sequences were compared against IMGT/GENE-DB human TR gene sequences so that V and J genes could be assigned. The TCRdist pipeline was used in a later analysis to assign CDR3 sequences and most-parsimonious VDJ recombination scenarios. In a later analysis, every TCR beta chain was defined by the combination of its CDR3 amino acid sequence and its V-gene family, and reads without a unique V-gene family were dropped. A later analysis removed 500 to 600 highly shared, low-generation-probability nucleotide sequences to deal with suspected cross-contamination and a sequencing artifact. In a later analysis, a clonal expansion index was calculated for each public chain from normalized within-repertoire ranks of inferred template counts. In a later analysis, generation probabilities were computed using a VDJ recombination model fitted to out-of-frame rearrangements, and the results were checked against IGoR. A later analysis scored TCR-TCR, TCR-HLA and TCR-CMV co-occurrence with hypergeometric tests, applying a repertoire-size bias correction to TCR pairs. False discovery rates were estimated in a later analysis by permuting HLA or CMV assignments 20 times. In a later analysis, co-occurring TCRs were grouped using DBSCAN, with TCRdist sequence similarity added in when clustering inside HLA-allele-positive subsets. Repertoires with fewer than 30,000 or more than 120,000 public chains, plus five repertoires with anomalous nucleotide sharing, were excluded from co-occurrence clustering. TCRdb limited this immuneACCESS table to in-frame rearrangements with V and J called. A share of clones is missing; checked studies link under half to unresolved V genes, and the rest is unexplained. That table gives V, J and clone size, and the DNA gave D and trimming. The sample has under 250,000 clones on record, under 85% of them singletons. The top ten clonotypes cover roughly 10% of the sample.

Comments on this clone: The antigen it binds to is not known. Base qualities are missing; no much larger clone stands one base away.

General findings and caveats noted by the study authors: In a later analysis, HLA-associated TCR beta chains were found to be more clonally expanded and to have lower generation probabilities than equally common non-associated chains. A total of 164 TCR beta chains were listed by the study as associated with cytomegalovirus. Several of the top co-occurrence clusters appeared to be linked to parvovirus B19, influenza, CMV and Epstein-Barr virus, according to a later analysis. Because HLA typing was unavailable for some donors at each locus, only the typed subset was used in association tests. A few of the identified cytomegalovirus-associated TCR beta chains were confirmed in vitro to be specific for cytomegalovirus antigens. Because the 87-base-pair reads could not distinguish some IMGT-functional V segments, including TRBV6-2 and TRBV6-3, those segments were excluded. The classifier was reported to diagnose cytomegalovirus status with high specificity and sensitivity in both the original and validation cohorts. According to a later analysis, most CMV-associated TCR beta chains appeared to be HLA-restricted, and the HLA associations seemed to be driven largely by CMV exposure. In a later analysis, the rate of TCR association differed among HLA loci, with DRB1 alleles having the most associated TCRs and HLA-C alleles having the fewest. Correlated functional status among segregating V segments might be attributable to linkage disequilibrium, but an unknown experimental factor could not be ruled out. Because counts were too low, seventeen rarely observed V segments, including chromosome 9 orphons, were excluded from the earlier analysis of about 500 of the donors. CMV serostatus was the only immune exposure information available for the cohort. Broadly in line with IMGT annotations, most TCR beta V segments showed up in productive rearrangements about 90% or about 30% of the time in an earlier analysis of several hundred of the donors. Most TCR sequences were seen in very few donors, while some public TCRs were found in many individuals. In a later genetic analysis, fewer N-insertions in productive TCRs were reported among donors in an Asian-associated ancestry cluster than the roughly 640-donor mean. Specific HLA alleles were associated with some 15,000 TCR beta sequences at a false discovery rate of 0.05 in a later analysis. A further reported finding was that TCR beta sequences accurately predicted the HLA-A and HLA-B alleles for most subjects in the first cohort. A group of highly shared sequence variants was considered likely to be a technical artifact of the sequencing pipeline. When HLA alleles, especially DR and DQ, strongly co-occurred, TCR associations were difficult to assign to individual alleles. Only TCR beta chains were sequenced in this cohort, and the absence of alpha or paired-chain data limited detectable features. Roughly uniform sequencing depth across donors was assumed in presence/absence analyses, although this assumption may not hold. An association between a missense DCLRE1C variant and V-gene and J-gene trimming of TCR beta chains was found in a later genetic analysis and replicated in an independent cohort. It was suggested by the authors that the approach could potentially be generalized to other disease states and immunological phenotypes.

V loses 6 bases of germline sequence and J loses 1 base, and the interval between the two ends is 13 bases. Measured from the cysteine to the phenylalanine, the CDR3 is 14 residues long. Just the 42-base CDR3 DNA is kept, in frame starting at base 1. Sequences LNHDA (CDR1) and SQIVND (CDR2) are obtained from the germline V gene (reference sequence). Source material: PBMCs. The source is a woman aged 45-65 years in good health and CMV-seropositive. The chain was built from TRBV19 and TRBJ2-7; D gene: possibly TRBD1, on 5 matching bases. The CDR3 here reads CASSEDTFSYEQYF. The base sequence is TGTGCCAGTAGCGAGGACACCTTTTCCTACGAGCAGTACTTC.